One and the same sample provided the 30 T cell receptor beta chains below, sequenced in a study of T cell responses to AZD1222 COVID-19 vaccine. Here immunoSEQ multiplex PCR was the method, and the copy in TCRdb shows in-frame clones only, minus some. The data show about 170,000 clones, 85% to 95% seen once. Source: peripheral blood, taken on day 0 of AZD1222 vaccination. Source of these receptors: an adult in good health.

The V gene is TRBV3-1 (or the pseudogene TRBV3-2), the J gene TRBJ1-2; no clear D. Between the trimmed V and J ends, which lost 1 base and 7 bases, there was a span of 10 bases. CDR3 length: 13 amino acids. Germline V gene sequence: CDR1 LGHDT, CDR2 YNNKEL (reference sequence). The CDR3 reads CASSQVARSGYTF. CDR3 sequence (DNA): TGTGCCAGCAGCCAAGTGGCAAGATCTGGCTACACCTTC.

The chain is built from TRBV11-2 and TRBJ2-7; 9 bases match TRBD1. J lost 3 bases, V lost 2 bases, and 8 bases had no gene match. The CDR3 loop spans 16 amino acids. Germline-derived CDR1 and CDR2 are SGHAT and FQNNGV. The CDR3 DNA sequence: TGTGCCAGCAGCTTATCACCGGACAGGGGTTTCTACGAGCAGTACTTC. This translates into CASSLSPDRGFYEQYF.

This clone was found once. The chain carries TRBV14 and TRBJ1-1, with D possibly matching TRBD1 (6 bases). CDR1 SGHDN and CDR2 FVKESK come from the germline V gene. This CDR3 has 12 amino acids. With 5 bases removed from V and 4 bases from J, the gap between germline ends came to 8 bases. The CDR3 reads CASSEDSTEAFF. CDR3 coding DNA: TGTGCCAGCAGCGAGGACAGCACTGAAGCTTTCTTT. The full variable domain, rest sourced from reference TRBV14 and TRBJ1-1, is EAGVTQFPSHSVIEKGQTVTLRCDPISGHDNLYWYRRVMGKEIKFLLHFVKESKQDESGMPNNRFLAERTGGTYSTLKVQPAELEDSGVYFCASSEDSTEAFFGQGTRLTVV.

CDR3 protein: CASSPGYNEQFF. DNA for the CDR3: TGTGCCAGCAGCCCAGGGTACAATGAGCAGTTCTTC. The chain links TRBV5-6 to TRBJ2-1; the D gene is possibly TRBD1 (5 bases). Trimming stripped 4 bases from V and 4 bases from J, with 6 bases between. Germline V gene data show CDR1 as SGHDT and CDR2 as YYEEEE. The CDR3 is 12 amino acids.

This chain links TRBV6-5 with TRBJ2-1, with TRBD2 matching over 8 bases. Unmatched junction bases numbered 5, after V lost 3 bases and J lost 10 bases. The CDR3 contains 13 residues. Germline lookup yields CDR1 MNHEY and CDR2 SVGAGI. The CDR3 DNA reads as TGTGCCAGCAGTTATTTTCCGGGAGGGGAGCAGTTCTTC. Translated: CASSYFPGGEQFF.

This rearrangement joins TRBV9 to TRBJ2-7; no definite D call. V lost 0 bases, J lost 0 bases, and 10 bases lay in between. Germline CDR1 and CDR2: SGDLS and YYNGEE. The CDR3 contains 15 residues. CDR3 amino acids: CASSVGRISSYEQYF. The CDR3 nucleotides are TGTGCCAGCAGCGTAGGACGAATAAGCTCCTACGAGCAGTACTTC.

This rearrangement joins TRBV7-7 to TRBJ1-1; TRBD1 matches at 8 bases. Germline V gene sequence: CDR1 SSHAT, CDR2 FNYEAQ (reference sequence). This CDR3 comprises 13 residues. V was clipped by 5 bases and J by 4 bases; unmatched bases: 3. The CDR3 protein is CASSRDRGTEAFF. CDR3 DNA: TGTGCCAGCAGCCGCGACAGGGGCACTGAAGCTTTCTTT.

The chain employs TRBV3-1 (or the pseudogene TRBV3-2) and TRBJ1-1; D gene unclear. The V and J ends lost 3 bases and 8 bases respectively, with 7 bases between them. This CDR3 region has 11 residues. CDR1 LGHDT and CDR2 YNNKEL come from the germline V gene (reference sequence). CDR3 bases: TGTGCCAGCAGCCAGAGGTCCGAAGCTTTCTTT. This translates into CASSQRSEAFF.

This chain links TRBV28 with TRBJ1-1; D gene uncertain. Trimming took off 5 bases at V and 0 bases at J, with 34 bases between the two ends. This CDR3 contains 22 residues. Germline V gives CDR1 MDHEN, CDR2 SYDVKM. CDR3 region: CASSLGPNLPHRAPKMNTEAFF. CDR3 bases: TGTGCCAGCAGTCTCGGCCCCAACCTCCCCCACCGGGCTCCTAAAATGAACACTGAAGCTTTCTTT.

CDR3 in amino acids: CASSEWNEKLFF. The CDR3 DNA reads TGTGCCAGCAGTGAGTGGAACGAAAAACTGTTTTTT. The chain couples TRBV2 to TRBJ1-4, with D unresolved. The CDR3 loop spans 12 amino acids. The V end lost 3 bases, the J end lost 8 bases, and 7 bases lay between the germline ends. The germline V gene has CDR1 SNHLY and CDR2 FYNNEI. The full variable domain, its missing parts supplied by reference TRBV2 and TRBJ1-4, is EPEVTQTPSHQVTQMGQEVILRCVPISNHLYFYWYRQILGQKVEFLVSFYNNEISEKSEIFDDQFSVERPDGSNFTLKIRSTKLEDSAMYFCASSEWNEKLFFGSGTQLSVL.

This chain uses TRBV25-1 with TRBJ1-1; no definite D call. V was trimmed by 1 base and J by 4 bases, leaving 13 bases between them. There are 15 residues in the CDR3. The germline V gene has CDR1 MGHDK and CDR2 SYGVNS. The CDR3 nucleotides are TGTGCCAGCAGTGAATGGGAAGAGGGAGGCACTGAAGCTTTCTTT. Protein sequence: CASSEWEEGGTEAFF. Filled out from reference TRBV25-1 and TRBJ1-1, the complete variable domain reads EADIYQTPRYLVIGTGKKITLECSQTMGHDKMYWYQQDPGMELHLIHYSYGVNSTEKGDLSSESTVSRIRTEHFPLTLESARPSHTSQYLCASSEWEEGGTEAFFGQGTRLTVV.

The chain carries TRBV10-3 and TRBJ1-4; 7 bases fit TRBD1. Germline V gene sequence: CDR1 ENHRY, CDR2 SYGVKD. V shed 6 bases, J shed 8 bases, and the junction held 12 bases outside the gene matches. The CDR3 contains 15 residues. CDR3 loop: CAIREEGAGGEKLFF. The CDR3 DNA reads as TGTGCCATCAGGGAGGAAGGGGCAGGGGGAGAAAAACTGTTTTTT.

This rearrangement joins TRBV5-4 to TRBJ2-7, with 7 bases aligning to TRBD2. Trimming took 4 bases from V and 3 from J; bases not matched to a gene: 10. Germline V gene lookup returns CDR1 SGHNT and CDR2 YYREEE (reference sequence). This CDR3 is 15 amino acids long. The CDR3 DNA is TGTGCCAGCAGCGGCCGGCGGGGGTCTAGCTACGAGCAGTACTTC. Translating gives CASSGRRGSSYEQYF. Combining the CDR3 with reference TRBV5-4 and TRBJ2-7 gives the whole variable domain ETGVTQSPTHLIKTRGQQVTLRCSSQSGHNTVSWYQQALGQGPQFIFQYYREEENGRGNFPPRFSGLQFPNYSSELNVNALELDDSALYLCASSGRRGSSYEQYFGPGTRLTVT.

The V call is TRBV18, the J call TRBJ1-6, with D uncertain. Germline-derived CDR1 and CDR2 are KGHSH and LQKENI. The CDR3 is made up of 18 amino acids. V lost 4 bases, J lost 4 bases, and 20 bases lay in between. The CDR3 protein is CASSLNRRHQEYNSPLHF. The CDR3, as DNA: TGTGCCAGCTCACTTAATCGGCGGCACCAAGAATATAATTCACCCCTCCACTTT.

The chain employs TRBV5-4 and TRBJ2-3, with 7 bases identical to TRBD1. Germline CDR1 SGHNT, CDR2 YYREEE (reference sequence). With 2 bases clipped from V and 5 bases from J, the junction kept 11 bases outside the gene matches. The CDR3 totals 16 residues. The CDR3 DNA reads as TGTGCCAGCAGCTTTAGAAGGGGGCTACACGGAGATACGCAGTATTTT. It yields the protein CASSFRRGLHGDTQYF.

The V gene is TRBV19, the J gene TRBJ2-2; TRBD1 matches 11 bases. CDR3 size: 18 residues. The V segment lost 5 bases and the J segment 6 bases; nucleotides outside the gene matches: 14. Germline loops: CDR1 LNHDA, CDR2 SQIVND (reference sequence). The CDR3 protein is CASSPYALGQGAAGELFF. The CDR3 DNA follows: TGTGCCAGTAGTCCTTATGCCCTTGGACAGGGGGCAGCCGGGGAGCTGTTTTTT.

The genes are TRBV15 and TRBJ2-7; the D gene could be TRBD1 or TRBD2 (5 bases each). The ends were cut back, 0 bases at V and 5 bases at J, with 17 bases in the middle. Germline V CDR1 and CDR2: LNHNV, YYDKDF (reference sequence). CDR3 length: 16 residues. DNA of the CDR3: TGTGCCACCAGCAGAGATTTGGGCAGGGAGTCTGACGAGCAGTACTTC. Its protein is CATSRDLGRESDEQYF.

This chain joins TRBV27 and TRBJ1-2, with TRBD1 identical over 7 bases. V trimming: 8 bases; J trimming: 4 bases; junction bases outside the gene matches: 13. This CDR3 contains 15 residues. CDR1 is MNHEY, CDR2 SMNVEV, per germline (reference sequence). In DNA form, the CDR3 reads TGTGCCAGCTCAGAGGCTACAGGGGAGGGCTATGGCTACACCTTC. This codes for CASSEATGEGYGYTF.

This clone occurred once. The CDR3 bases are TGTGCCAGTAGTATAGTGGGGGATACGCAGTATTTT. It is translated as CASSIVGDTQYF. V gene TRBV19 combines with J gene TRBJ2-3; D is undetermined. Trimming took 1 base from V and 6 from J, leaving 5 bases between them. The CDR3 is 12 amino acids. Germline V gene lookup returns CDR1 LNHDA and CDR2 SQIVND (reference sequence).

The chain is built from TRBV7-8 and TRBJ2-3; TRBD2 matches at 7 bases. The J segment lost 0 bases and the V segment lost 3 bases, leaving 9 bases of the junction unmatched. There are 17 residues in the CDR3. Per the germline V gene, CDR1 is SGHVS and CDR2 is FQNEAQ. The CDR3 sequence is CASSFLTSIVSTDTQYF. CDR3 DNA sequence: TGTGCCAGCAGCTTCCTGACTAGCATAGTGAGCACAGATACGCAGTATTTT.

The chain is built from TRBV3-1 (or the pseudogene TRBV3-2) and TRBJ1-5; D is unresolved. Trimming cost V 0 bases and J 5 bases, with 8 bases left between them. Per germline, CDR1 LGHDT and CDR2 YNNKEL (reference sequence). CDR3 length: 14 residues. CDR3 region: CASSQDRVHQPQHF. In DNA, the CDR3 is TGTGCCAGCAGCCAAGATCGAGTCCATCAGCCCCAGCATTTT.

This rearrangement joins TRBV11-2 to TRBJ2-7; D might be TRBD2 (6 bases). The CDR3 runs 15 residues. Germline V gene lookup returns CDR1 SGHAT and CDR2 FQNNGV. The ends were cut back, 5 bases at V and 6 bases at J, with 20 bases in the middle. CDR3 in DNA: TGTGCCAGCAGCCGCACACTAGCAGCGGGCGGCGAGCAGTACTTC. Its protein product is CASSRTLAAGGEQYF.

CDR3 sequence: CASGASGGLTDTQYF. The CDR3, as DNA: TGTGCCAGCGGGGCTAGCGGGGGCCTCACAGATACGCAGTATTTT. The gene calls are TRBV6-4 and TRBJ2-3; 10 bases are shared with TRBD2. The CDR3 is made up of 15 amino acids. The germline V gene has CDR1 MRHNA and CDR2 SNTAGT. The V segment lost 8 bases and the J segment 2 bases; nucleotides outside the gene matches: 7.

This clone came up once. The rearrangement links TRBV18 to TRBJ2-3; 9 bases map to TRBD1. Germline values: CDR1 KGHSH, CDR2 LQKENI. The V segment lost 3 bases and the J segment 2 bases; nucleotides outside the gene matches: 9. This CDR3 has 17 residues. For the CDR3, the DNA is TGTGCCAGCTCACCCCCTTACGGGACAGGGAACACAGATACGCAGTATTTT. This codes for CASSPPYGTGNTDTQYF. Together with reference TRBV18 and TRBJ2-3, the CDR3 gives the full variable domain: NAGVMQNPRHLVRRRGQEARLRCSPMKGHSHVYWYRQLPEEGLKFMVYLQKENIIDESGMPKERFSAEFPKEGPSILRIQQVVRGDSAAYFCASSPPYGTGNTDTQYFGPGTRLTVL.

The V call is TRBV5-1, the J call TRBJ2-5; tentatively, D is TRBD2 (6 bases). The CDR3 is 13 amino acids. The V end lost 5 bases, the J end lost 1 base, and 9 bases lay between the germline ends. Germline loops: CDR1 SGHRS, CDR2 YFSETQ. The CDR3 spells CASREGTQETQYF. CDR3 coding DNA: TGCGCCAGCAGGGAGGGGACCCAAGAGACCCAGTACTTC.

The rearrangement joins TRBV27 to TRBJ1-2; D gene ambiguous. Germline assignment: CDR1 MNHEY and CDR2 SMNVEV (reference sequence). Trimming took 2 bases from V and 8 from J, leaving 12 bases between them. CDR3 length: 13 residues. CDR3 sequence: CASSLGSEQGYTF. The CDR3 nucleotides are TGTGCCAGCAGTTTAGGATCAGAACAAGGCTACACCTTC.

V usage is TRBV2 and J usage is TRBJ2-2; 9 nucleotides line up with TRBD1. The V gene end was trimmed by 6 bases and the J gene end by 7 bases; junction bases not matched to a gene: 6. The length of the CDR3 is 14 residues. Germline V gene lookup returns CDR1 SNHLY and CDR2 FYNNEI. Written as DNA, the CDR3 is TGTGCCAGCAGAAGACAGGGGGGTGGCGGGGAGCTGTTTTTT. Protein product: CASRRQGGGGELFF.

This chain links TRBV4-2 with TRBJ1-1, with D perhaps matching TRBD1 (5 bases). The germline V gene has CDR1 LGHNA and CDR2 YNFKEQ. Trimming pared 0 bases from V and 1 base from J, leaving 12 bases between. The CDR3 covers 16 residues. In DNA form, the CDR3 reads TGTGCCAGCAGCCAAGATCTCGACAGAACGAACACTGAAGCTTTCTTT. This sequence encodes CASSQDLDRTNTEAFF.

This chain joins TRBV19 and TRBJ1-2, with a tentative D call TRBD1 (5 bases). The V gene's germline CDR1 is LNHDA and CDR2 SQIVND (reference sequence). V lost 4 bases, J lost 8 bases, and 17 bases lay in between. This CDR3 is 14 amino acids long. This CDR3 reads CASSSRRIGEGYTF. The CDR3 DNA reads as TGTGCCAGTAGTAGTCGTAGGATAGGGGAAGGCTACACCTTC.

The rearrangement links TRBV19 to TRBJ1-1; 7 positions agree with TRBD1. Trimming cost V 1 base and J 5 bases; bases outside gene matches: 16. From germline, CDR1 is LNHDA and CDR2 SQIVND (reference sequence). CDR3 length: 18 residues. The DNA for the CDR3 is TGTGCCAGTAGTATAGCCCCGATACAGGGGATTATTAGGACTGAAGCTTTCTTT. Residues: CASSIAPIQGIIRTEAFF.